The clone carrying this TCR beta chain came up once. The source of the sample is a study of blood T cell repertoires in COVID-19. About the research overall: The origin of the acute and convalescent COVID-19 samples was the United States, Italy and Spain. The cDNA or gDNA used as material had been derived from T cells, B-cell-depleted T cells, or PBMCs.

The CDR3 has 15 residues. After removal of 4 bases from V and 4 bases from J, the junction contained 6 bases not matched to a gene. Germline V gives CDR1 LNHNV, CDR2 YYDKDF (reference sequence). Sequencing was performed with immunoSEQ multiplex PCR; in TCRdb, only in-frame clones are kept and a portion is missing. Seen here are over 250,000 clones, roughly 90% observed once, and the top ten hold around 2%. The sequence derives from a man over 45 with acute or convalescent COVID-19. The sequenced sample consisted of peripheral blood. The chain is built from TRBV15 and TRBJ2-1; 8 bases agree with TRBD2. In DNA form, the CDR3 reads TGTGCCACCAGCATGTTAGCGGGGCCGTACAATGAGCAGTTCTTC. It specifies CATSMLAGPYNEQFF.